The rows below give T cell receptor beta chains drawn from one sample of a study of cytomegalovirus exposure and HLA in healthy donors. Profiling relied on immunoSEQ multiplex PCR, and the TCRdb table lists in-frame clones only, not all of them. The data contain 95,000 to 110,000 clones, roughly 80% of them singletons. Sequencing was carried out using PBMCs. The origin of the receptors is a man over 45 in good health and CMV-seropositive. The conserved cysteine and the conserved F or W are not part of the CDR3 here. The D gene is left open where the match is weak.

CDR3: ASSYGQGRNTGELF; V: TRBV6-5; D: -; J: TRBJ2-2
CDR3: ASSFEFNEQF; V: TRBV5-1; D: -; J: TRBJ2-1
CDR3: AWDPLRSDSTNSPLH; V: TRBV30; D: -; J: TRBJ1-6
CDR3: ASSFIGPNEQF; V: TRBV5-1; D: -; J: TRBJ2-1
CDR3: AWSVDSGPLGSYEQY; V: TRBV30; D: TRBD2; J: TRBJ2-7
CDR3: ASSVLQGTPDTQY; V: TRBV9; D: TRBD1; J: TRBJ2-3
CDR3: SSSPTRPSTNEKLF; V: TRBV7-9; D: -; J: TRBJ1-4
CDR3: ASNLESTEAF; V: TRBV28; D: -; J: TRBJ1-1
CDR3: AWSPVGLAGAGFNNEQF; V: TRBV30; D: TRBD2; J: TRBJ2-1
CDR3: ASSKPGTKVYEQY; V: TRBV28; D: TRBD2; J: TRBJ2-7
CDR3: ASSPYRGADTQY; V: TRBV18; D: TRBD1; J: TRBJ2-3
CDR3: ASSPRNSGNGHNEQF; V: TRBV7-9; D: TRBD2; J: TRBJ2-1
CDR3: ATSRGEGGNEKLF; V: TRBV15; D: -; J: TRBJ1-4
CDR3: ASSLYLQSRQF; V: TRBV7-2; D: -; J: TRBJ2-1
CDR3: ASSLTGTGYEKLF; V: TRBV5-6; D: TRBD1; J: TRBJ1-4
CDR3: ASSIDRNTEAF; V: TRBV19; D: -; J: TRBJ1-1
CDR3: ASSRDFSGSSQETQY; V: TRBV4-3; D: TRBD2; J: TRBJ2-5
CDR3: ASSIRQEDRTPGLADLRY; V: TRBV11-3; D: TRBD2; J: TRBJ2-7
CDR3: ASSQGMERGYYNEQF; V: TRBV4-3; D: TRBD2; J: TRBJ2-1
CDR3: ASNPGLSYEQY; V: TRBV28; D: -; J: TRBJ2-7
CDR3: ASSYSRAGGKDEQY; V: TRBV6-6; D: TRBD2; J: TRBJ2-7
CDR3: ASSQEGTGASYEQY; V: TRBV4-2; D: TRBD1; J: TRBJ2-7
CDR3: ASSWTSPTDTQY; V: TRBV5-4; D: TRBD2; J: TRBJ2-3
CDR3: ASSKVDRSGRPYEQY; V: TRBV21-1; D: -; J: TRBJ2-7
CDR3: ASSLGGLGGRTYNSPLH; V: TRBV11-2; D: -; J: TRBJ1-6
CDR3: ASSDLTGGSYEQY; V: TRBV6-6; D: TRBD1; J: -
CDR3: ASRGGGSLQETQY; V: TRBV28; D: -; J: TRBJ2-5
CDR3: SSTHRDRGNNEQF; V: TRBV7-9; D: TRBD1; J: TRBJ2-1
CDR3: ASRDTGGNSEAF; V: TRBV5-1; D: TRBD1; J: TRBJ1-1
CDR3: ASSLALAGRINNEQF; V: TRBV7-6; D: TRBD2; J: TRBJ2-1
CDR3: SSSFGGAYEQY; V: TRBV7-9; D: -; J: TRBJ2-7
CDR3: ASSTSGRYNEQF; V: TRBV28; D: TRBD2; J: TRBJ2-1
CDR3: ASSVGTSGSGYEQF; V: TRBV11-2; D: TRBD2; J: TRBJ2-1
CDR3: ASSLTGEVYEQY; V: TRBV27; D: -; J: -